This TCR beta chain is drawn from a study of blood T cell repertoires in COVID-19. The CDR3 has 18 residues. V shed 0 bases, J shed 6 bases, and the junction held 12 bases outside the gene matches. Germline CDR1 is LGHNA and CDR2 is YNFKEQ. Sequenced by immunoSEQ multiplex PCR; TCRdb stores in-frame clones only, minus some. Among roughly 300,000 clones listed, about four fifths were seen once. The sequence came from a woman aged 50 to 60 with acute or convalescent COVID-19. The sequenced sample was peripheral blood. The V and J genes are TRBV4-2 and TRBJ2-1; 9 bases fit TRBD2. The CDR3 DNA sequence: TGTGCCAGCAGCCAAGATCCGTCGGCGGGGGGGCCAGGCAATGAGCAGTTCTTC. It is translated as CASSQDPSAGGPGNEQFF.